Shown below are 21 T cell receptor gamma chains from a single sample sequenced in a study of γδ T cells in repeated Plasmodium falciparum infection. TCRdb made new clone calls on the multiplex PCR reads using CATT. The table shows approximately 28,000 gamma-chain clones, with under 3% occurring only once. Bulk repertoires came from Vgamma9/Vdelta2+ or Vdelta2-negative gammadelta T cells flow-sorted from PBMC. Material: gamma-delta T cells from blood. These receptors all stem from a pool of human donors (malaria-infected and uninfected, not separated).

This clone came up many times. TCRdb has a much larger clone's protein, which differs at residue 6 from the translation of this DNA, likely because of a read error; what is shown is the protein translated from the DNA. This chain links TRGV9 with TRGJ1 or TRGJ2. The CDR3 sequence is 15 residues long. The germline V gene has CDR1 GITISATS and CDR2 ISYDGTV (reference sequence). Losses at the gene ends were 3 bases for V and 1 base for J; bases not matched to a gene: 9. The CDR3 coding sequence is TGTGCCTTGTGGGAGACGTACCGAAATTATTATAAGAAACTCTTT. Its protein is CALWETYRNYYKKLF.

This clone is medium-sized (0.01 to 0.1%) by share. V usage is TRGV9 and J usage is TRGJ1 or TRGJ2. CDR3 length: 15 amino acids. The V gene end was trimmed by 5 bases and the J gene end by 3 bases; junction bases not matched to a gene: 13. CDR1 and CDR2 (germline): GITISATS, ISYDGTV (reference sequence). This CDR3 is CALWVPTRSYYKKLF. In DNA form, the CDR3 reads TGTGCCTTGTGGGTCCCGACGAGGAGTTATTATAAGAAACTCTTT.

This clone was picked up a small number of times. The protein TCRdb lists belongs to a much larger clone and differs from this DNA's translation at residue 2, which points to a read error; the protein shown is made from the DNA. The rearrangement joins TRGV9 to TRGJ1 or TRGJ2. No J segment appears in TCRdb, so it was assigned here by matching the sequence to germline. Germline V gene sequence: CDR1 GITISATS, CDR2 ISYDGTV (reference sequence). The CDR3 length is 11 residues. The CDR3 region has the DNA TGTACCTTGTGGGAGGTGCCTAAGAAACTCTTT. As protein: CTLWEVPKKLF.

This clone appeared many times. TCRdb's listed protein matches a much larger clone and diverges from this DNA's translation at residue 6, likely through a read error; the protein shown comes from the DNA. V and J are TRGV8 and TRGJ1 or TRGJ2. Germline trimming cut 4 bases from V and 4 bases from J; bases unmatched to any gene: 4. This CDR3 spans 12 amino acids. The germline gives CDR1 VENAVY, CDR2 YDSYNSRV. For the CDR3, the DNA is TGTGCCACCTGGGACTCCTATTATAAGAAACTCTTT. It codes for CATWDSYYKKLF.

This clone has a count of ten or more. TCRdb attributes to this sequence the protein of a much larger clone, which differs from the DNA translation at residue 8; a read error is likely, and the protein displayed is translated from the DNA. The gene calls are TRGV9 and TRGJ1 or TRGJ2. Unmatched junction bases numbered 10, after V lost 2 bases and J lost 12 bases. Germline V gene sequence: CDR1 GITISATS, CDR2 ISYDGTV (reference sequence). The CDR3 spans 12 residues. CDR3 coding DNA: TGTGCCTTGTGGGAGGGCAGTCCAGGGAAACTCTTT. It codes for CALWEGSPGKLF.

This clone rates as large (0.1 to 1%). Other DNA sequences in the sample encode the same CDR3. The rearrangement links TRGV4 to TRGJ1 or TRGJ2. Germline values: CDR1 EGSTGY, CDR2 YDSYTSSV. The CDR3 is 11 residues long. V lost 2 bases to trimming and J lost 5 bases; unmatched junction nucleotides: 0. DNA for the CDR3: TGTGCCACCTGGGATGATTATAAGAAACTCTTT. As protein: CATWDDYKKLF.

This clone came up many times. The genes are TRGV2 and TRGJP2. V was pared by 2 bases and J by 1 base, with 10 bases of the junction left unmatched. CDR3 length: 17 residues. CDR1 and CDR2 (germline): EGSNGY, YDSYNSKV. The CDR3 loop is CATWDAPRSSSDWIKTF. DNA for the CDR3: TGTGCCACCTGGGACGCGCCCCGGAGTAGTAGTGATTGGATCAAGACGTTT.

There are a few counts of this clone. Since a far larger clone is one base different, this is likely a read error. The chain uses TRGV8 and TRGJP1. No J segment appears in TCRdb, so it was assigned here by matching the sequence to germline. The germline V gene has CDR1 VENAVY and CDR2 YDSYNSRV. The CDR3 loop spans 14 amino acids. CDR3 sequence reads: CATWDRATGWFKIF. DNA of the CDR3: TGTGCCACTTGGGATAGGGCCACTGGTTGGTTCAAGATATTT.

Notes on this clone: This is likely an artifact of a read error, given a far larger clone one base away. Other DNA sequences in this sample translate to the same CDR3. The V gene is given as TRGV4, and no J gene call is available. This CDR3 is built from 11 residues. Germline-derived CDR1 and CDR2 are EGSTGY and YDSYTSSV. The CDR3 sequence: CAIGGTFLKLF. Here the CDR3 DNA reads TGTGCCATTGGTGGGACCTTTTTGAAGCTCTTT.

Concerning this clone itself: Because the CDR3's place on the DNA is in doubt, the DNA is left out and the CDR3 is given as listed by TCRdb. The CDR3 loop reads CAILLKMTLESITVPPGMFQYKKLF. V gene assignment gives TRGV4, but the J gene was left uncalled. Germline lookup yields CDR1 EGSTGY and CDR2 YDSYTSSV. The length of the CDR3 is 25 amino acids, counting both ends.

This clone appeared many times. A read error may be the cause here, since a much bigger clone is one base away. Other nucleotide sequences in the sample specify the same CDR3. J gene calling gave no result, while the V gene is TRGV9. CDR1 and CDR2 (germline): GITISATS, ISYDGTV (reference sequence). The CDR3 has 15 amino acids. DNA of the CDR3: TGTGCCTTGTGGGAGGTTAGATTGGGCAAAAAAATCAAGGTATTC. As protein: CALWEVRLGKKIKVF.

Turning to this clone: A read error is possible here, since a much larger clone lies one base away. The V call is TRGV3, the J call TRGJ1 or TRGJ2. Matching the DNA to germline supplied the J gene, which TCRdb does not give. The trim removed 3 bases at V and 5 bases at J, leaving 16 bases unmatched. The CDR3 covers 16 residues. From germline, CDR1 is VTNTFY and CDR2 YDVSTARD (reference sequence). For the CDR3, the DNA is TGTGCCACCTGGGACGGGCCCAACCTCCAAAATTATAAGAAACTCTTT. Residues: CATWDGPNLQNYKKLF.

This clone was detected ten times or more. A far larger clone is off by one base, so a read error is likely. Other DNA sequences in this specimen translate into the identical CDR3. The V call is TRGV9, the J call TRGJP. The CDR3 loop spans 18 amino acids. Looked up from germline, CDR1 is GITISATS and CDR2 is ISYDGTV (reference sequence). The CDR3 nucleotides are TGCGCCTTGTGGGAGGTTCGAGGGGAAGAGTTGGGCAAAAAAATCAAGGTATTT. Protein: CALWEVRGEELGKKIKVF.

The sample holds many counts of this clone. This sequence may be a read error, since a much larger clone differs from it by one base. Additional DNA sequences in this sample encode the identical CDR3. The DNA for the CDR3 is TGTGCCACCTGGGACGGCCCTGGTTATTATAAGAAACTCTTT. It is translated as CATWDGPGYYKKLF. J is TRGJ1 or TRGJ2 and V is TRGV4. From germline, CDR1 is EGSTGY and CDR2 YDSYTSSV. The CDR3 extends over 14 amino acids. The J segment lost 3 bases and the V segment lost 4 bases, leaving 9 bases of the junction unmatched.

Comments on this clone: The protein given by TCRdb reflects a much larger clone and differs at residue 11 from this DNA's translation, likely from a read error; the protein shown is the DNA's translation. V and J are TRGV9 and TRGJP. Germline CDR1 is GITISATS and CDR2 is ISYDGTV (reference sequence). This CDR3 has 17 amino acids. CDR3 sequence: CALWDHDQELSKKIKVF. The CDR3 DNA reads as TGTGCCTTGTGGGACCATGATCAAGAGTTGAGCAAAAAAATCAAGGTATTT.

This clone was found many times. This DNA's translation differs at residue 5 from TCRdb's protein, which comes from a much larger clone; a read error is likely, and the protein shown is translated from the DNA. The chain joins TRGV9 to TRGJP. Matching the DNA to germline supplied the J gene, which TCRdb does not give. The germline V gene encodes CDR1 GITISATS and CDR2 ISYDGTV (reference sequence). The CDR3 extends over 17 amino acids. Written as DNA, the CDR3 is TGTGCCTTGTGGGGGGTGCCGTTGGAGTTGGGCAAAAAAATCAAGGTATTT. The encoded protein is CALWGVPLELGKKIKVF.

This clone has a count of ten or more. The protein recorded in TCRdb matches a much larger clone and deviates from this DNA's translation at residue 2, suggesting a read error; the protein here is obtained by translating the DNA. J is TRGJ1 or TRGJ2 and V is TRGV2. Germline assignment: CDR1 EGSNGY and CDR2 YDSYNSKV. The CDR3 loop spans 12 amino acids. Here the CDR3 reads CTTWDMDYKKLF. In DNA form, the CDR3 reads TGTACCACCTGGGACATGGATTATAAGAAACTCTTT.

Of note for this clone: A single base is all that separates this from a far larger clone, so a read error is likely. This specimen includes other DNA sequences encoding the same CDR3. The rearrangement joins TRGV4 to TRGJ1 or TRGJ2. As TCRdb names no J gene, one was assigned here on the basis of a DNA match to germline. J was trimmed by 10 bases and V by 0 bases; bases with no gene match: 9. The germline gives CDR1 EGSTGY, CDR2 YDSYTSSV. This CDR3 has 13 residues. In DNA form, the CDR3 reads TGTGCCACCTGGGATGGGCCTCGGTACAAGAAACTCTTT. It translates to CATWDGPRYKKLF.

This clone was found many times. This chain connects TRGV9 to TRGJ1 or TRGJ2. This CDR3 contains 14 residues. Germline CDR1 reads GITISATS; CDR2 reads ISYDGTV (reference sequence). Trimming took 3 bases from V and 1 from J; bases not matched to a gene: 6. CDR3 bases: TGTGCCTTGTGGGAGTATCATAATTATTATAAGAAACTCTTT. Its protein is CALWEYHNYYKKLF.

This clone came up many times. TCRdb records a much larger clone's protein for this DNA, with a difference at residue 5 that likely arises from a read error; the protein given is the translation of the DNA. The chain recombines TRGV9 with TRGJ1 or TRGJ2. CDR1 and CDR2 from the germline V gene are GITISATS and ISYDGTV (reference sequence). The length of the CDR3 is 13 residues. CDR3 in amino acids: CALWGVPYYKKLF. CDR3 sequence (DNA): TGTGCCTTGTGGGGGGTGCCCTATTATAAGAAACTCTTT.

On this clone itself: For this DNA, TCRdb reports the protein of a much larger clone, which diverges at residue 8, most likely from a read error; the protein presented here is translated directly from the DNA. The J segment was not called; the V segment is TRGV9. This CDR3 has 11 amino acids. CDR1 and CDR2 (germline): GITISATS, ISYDGTV (reference sequence). The CDR3 DNA reads TGTGCCTTGTGGGAGGTGGGGGCAAAACTCTTT. It yields the protein CALWEVGAKLF.